Following are 8 T cell receptor beta chains from one sample sequenced in a study of T cell changes during pregnancy in multiple sclerosis. The repertoire was sequenced with immunoSEQ multiplex PCR; TCRdb's copy has only in-frame clones and lacks some. The sample consists of 85,000 to 90,000 clones, approximately 95% of them appearing once. This sample comprised peripheral blood, obtained after pregnancy. These receptors came from a female donor in good health, enrolled as a control in a pregnancy study.

The chain carries TRBV6-6 and TRBJ2-7; 8 nucleotides align to TRBD2. Unmatched junction bases numbered 10, after V lost 5 bases and J lost 7 bases. From germline, CDR1 is MNHNY and CDR2 SVGAGI (reference sequence). This CDR3 spans 14 amino acids. CDR3 bases: TGTGCCAGCAGTCCCGGGACTAGTTCGAGGGAGCAGTACTTC. Its protein product is CASSPGTSSREQYF.

CDR3 sequence reads: CSGGTGGSADTQYF. CDR3 bases: TGCAGCGGGGGTACAGGGGGCTCAGCTGATACGCAGTATTTT. The chain couples TRBV29-1 to TRBJ2-3; 9 bases fit TRBD1. V lost 7 bases to trimming and J lost 6 bases; unmatched junction nucleotides: 11. The CDR3 is made up of 14 amino acids. In germline, CDR1 is SQVTM, CDR2 ANQGSEA.

The chain uses TRBV27 and TRBJ1-1; a possible D gene is TRBD1 (5 bases). CDR3 length: 16 amino acids. V was cut by 4 bases and J by 3 bases, with 18 bases left in between. Germline-derived CDR1 and CDR2 are MNHEY and SMNVEV (reference sequence). The DNA of the CDR3 is TGTGCCAGCAGTTCCCTGGGGGTCGGGGAGGACACTGAAGCTTTCTTT. Translated: CASSSLGVGEDTEAFF.

This clone has a single count. The V and J genes are TRBV7-9 and TRBJ1-1; TRBD1 agrees at 7 bases. The CDR3 length is 16 residues. V lost 4 bases to trimming and J lost 3 bases; unmatched junction nucleotides: 11. Germline CDR1 SEHNR, CDR2 FQNEAQ (reference sequence). In DNA form, the CDR3 reads TGTGCCAGCAGCTCTAACCGGGACAGCCCTGACACTGAAGCTTTCTTT. This encodes CASSSNRDSPDTEAFF.

This clone showed up just once. V is TRBV2 and J is TRBJ1-5, with 8 positions matching TRBD1. The V segment lost 4 bases and the J segment 6 bases; nucleotides outside the gene matches: 5. This CDR3 spans 14 amino acids. Germline CDR1 SNHLY, CDR2 FYNNEI. The CDR3 loop is CASSAWQGAQPQHF. For the CDR3, the DNA is TGTGCCAGCAGTGCTTGGCAGGGGGCTCAGCCCCAGCATTTT.

This chain uses TRBV7-9 with TRBJ2-2; TRBD2 matches 8 bases. After removal of 5 bases from V and 6 bases from J, the junction contained 11 bases not matched to a gene. Per germline, CDR1 SEHNR and CDR2 FQNEAQ (reference sequence). The CDR3 is made up of 16 amino acids. The CDR3 loop is CASSPPLSGLAGELFF. For the CDR3, the DNA is TGTGCCAGCAGCCCACCCCTTTCGGGACTAGCCGGGGAGCTGTTTTTT.

The rearrangement uses TRBV4-1 and TRBJ2-3, with D perhaps TRBD2 (6 bases). Germline-derived CDR1 and CDR2 are MGHRA and YSYEKL. The length of the CDR3 is 12 residues. V was cut by 1 base and J by 9 bases, with 8 bases left in between. Here the CDR3 DNA reads TGCGCCAGCAGCCAAGCCCGGGGGACGCAGTATTTT. This translates into CASSQARGTQYF.

The V call is TRBV7-8, the J call TRBJ1-5; possible D gene TRBD1, 5 bases. Between the trimmed V and J ends, which lost 5 bases and 3 bases, there was a span of 11 bases. Germline values: CDR1 SGHVS, CDR2 FQNEAQ. This CDR3 region has 14 residues. CDR3 region: CASSRGGNNQPQHF. In DNA, the CDR3 is TGTGCCAGCAGCCGGGGGGGGAACAATCAGCCCCAGCATTTT.